This T cell receptor beta chain was identified during a study of T cell repertoires in cytomegalovirus infection. MiXCR, run by TCRdb on the reads, gives a single entry per CDR3 protein. Of about 230,000 distinct CDR3 sequences in the sample, approximately 24% were seen once. Only a few counts were recorded for this clonotype. The V end was cut by 5 bases, the J end by 5 bases, with 15 bases between. From germline, CDR1 is DFQATT and CDR2 SNEGSKA (reference sequence). This CDR3 comprises 13 residues. The rearrangement links TRBV20-1 to TRBJ1-1; tentative D call: TRBD1 (5 bases). The TCR comes from a human donor in good health (CMV status not recorded). Some clones in this sample may be carry-over from other donors' samples. Specimen: CD8+ T cells from PBMCs. The CDR3 sequence is CSAQQESGTEAFF. For the CDR3, the DNA is TGCAGTGCTCAACAGGAGAGTGGGACTGAAGCTTTCTTT.